Listed here are 12 T cell receptor beta chains from one sample, sequenced in a study of blood T cell repertoires in COVID-19. Only in-frame clones appear in the TCRdb table, and some are missing; sequencing was by immunoSEQ multiplex PCR. The sample includes a few hundred thousand clones, 70% to 90% of them seen just once. The specimen was PBMCs or T cells enriched from blood (not recorded which). The receptors stem from a woman aged 18-35 years who had recovered from COVID-19.

In this sample, this clone turned up a few times. In nucleotides, the CDR3 is TGCAGCGTGAAACTAGCGGGGGAATCCAATGAGCAGTTCTTC. Its protein product is CSVKLAGESNEQFF. The rearrangement joins TRBV29-1 to TRBJ2-1; 11 positions match TRBD2. V was pared by 6 bases and J by 6 bases, with 7 bases of the junction left unmatched. This CDR3 comprises 14 residues. Germline V lookup: CDR1 SQVTM, CDR2 ANQGSEA.

The rearrangement uses TRBV2 and TRBJ1-4, with D perhaps TRBD1 (6 bases). Trimming cost V 8 bases and J 4 bases, with 8 bases left between them. Germline CDR1 is SNHLY and CDR2 is FYNNEI. The CDR3 covers 12 residues. CDR3 amino acids: CASRRGNEKLFF. CDR3 in DNA: TGTGCCAGCCGCAGGGGTAATGAAAAACTGTTTTTT.

The chain couples TRBV5-1 to TRBJ2-2, with a possible D match to TRBD1 (6 bases). Trimming stripped 3 bases from V and 1 base from J, with 16 bases between. Germline loops: CDR1 SGHRS, CDR2 YFSETQ. The CDR3 has 17 residues. This CDR3 reads CASSSQGLDRNTGELFF. CDR3 DNA: TGCGCCAGCAGCTCCCAGGGGCTAGATAGGAACACCGGGGAGCTGTTTTTT.

The gene calls are TRBV7-3 and TRBJ2-3; D is possibly TRBD2 (5 bases). This CDR3 has 17 amino acids. Germline CDR1 is SGHTA and CDR2 is FQGTGA. V gave up 5 bases and J gave up 2 bases, with 20 bases separating them. DNA of the CDR3: TGTGCCAGCAGCCCCTCCCGGGAACTCTTACCCACAGATACGCAGTATTTT. Amino acids: CASSPSRELLPTDTQYF.

The chain couples TRBV7-9 to TRBJ2-7; 7 positions agree with TRBD1. The germline CDR1 and CDR2 sequences are SEHNR and FQNEAQ (reference sequence). The CDR3 runs 15 residues. V dropped 5 bases and J dropped 2; count of bases not matched to a gene: 9. Here the CDR3 DNA reads TGTGCCAGCAGCCCGAGGACAGGTGTCGCCTACGAGCAGTACTTC. It encodes CASSPRTGVAYEQYF. Together with reference TRBV7-9 and TRBJ2-7, the CDR3 gives the full variable domain: DTGVSQNPRHKITKRGQNVTFRCDPISEHNRLYWYRQTLGQGPEFLTYFQNEAQLEKSRLLSDRFSAERPKGSFSTLEIQRTEQGDSAMYLCASSPRTGVAYEQYFGPGTRLTVT.

The V and J genes are TRBV27 and TRBJ2-3, with 10 bases fitting TRBD2. V trimming: 7 bases; J trimming: 5 bases; junction bases outside the gene matches: 9. In germline, CDR1 is MNHEY, CDR2 SMNVEV (reference sequence). The CDR3 has 15 amino acids. This CDR3 reads CASNSAGGPGDTQYF. The CDR3 DNA reads TGTGCCAGCAACTCAGCGGGGGGGCCTGGAGATACGCAGTATTTT.

This chain uses TRBV10-2 with TRBJ2-3, with 10 bases that match TRBD2. Germline loops: CDR1 WSHSY, CDR2 SAAADI. V lost 4 bases, J lost 2 bases, and 3 bases stayed unmatched. CDR3 length: 15 residues. The CDR3 loop reads CASSGLAGVTDTQYF. CDR3 DNA: TGCGCCAGCAGTGGGCTAGCGGGGGTCACAGATACGCAGTATTTT.

The chain recombines TRBV7-9 with TRBJ1-6; D may be TRBD1 (5 bases). The germline gives CDR1 SEHNR, CDR2 FQNEAQ (reference sequence). This CDR3 contains 15 residues. V was shortened by 4 bases and J by 10 bases, with 17 bases between the two germline ends. The CDR3 protein is CASSSNLQGRSPLHF. Written as DNA, the CDR3 is TGTGCCAGCAGCTCGAATTTGCAGGGAAGGTCACCCCTCCACTTT.

This sequence joins TRBV6-5 and TRBJ1-2; 9 bases align to TRBD1. This CDR3 spans 14 amino acids. Germline values: CDR1 MNHEY, CDR2 SVGAGI. V was clipped by 7 bases and J by 7 bases; unmatched bases: 10. The CDR3 DNA sequence: TGTGCCAGCACCTCAGGACAGGGGACGGGTGGCTACACCTTC. Its translation: CASTSGQGTGGYTF.

This clone appeared a few times. Its ends do not fully match the called genes, so a read error is possible. The CDR3 DNA reads as TGCAGTGCCGCCTTAAACAGTGAAGCTTTCTTT. Its protein is CSAALNSEAFF. The V gene is TRBV20-1, the J gene TRBJ1-1, with D uncertain. The CDR3 consists of 11 residues. Germline CDR1 reads DFQATT; CDR2 reads SNEGSKA (reference sequence).

This chain joins TRBV3-1 (or the pseudogene TRBV3-2) and TRBJ1-3; 9 positions match TRBD1. V trimming: 5 bases; J trimming: 3 bases; junction bases outside the gene matches: 5. CDR1 and CDR2 from the germline V gene are LGHDT and YNNKEL (reference sequence). This CDR3 contains 15 residues. CDR3 residues: CASSIQGARGNTIYF. Here the CDR3 DNA reads TGTGCCAGCAGCATACAGGGGGCGCGTGGAAACACCATATATTTT.

V usage is TRBV6-5 and J usage is TRBJ1-2; TRBD1 is a possible D gene (6 bases). The ends were cut back, 6 bases at V and 1 base at J, with 12 bases in the middle. The CDR3 spans 14 residues. Germline V gene lookup returns CDR1 MNHEY and CDR2 SVGAGI. For the CDR3, the DNA is TGTGCCAGCAGCCGAAACAGGGATAACTATGGCTACACCTTC. As protein: CASSRNRDNYGYTF.